Sequencing of this T cell receptor (beta chain) was carried out in a study of blood T cells in healthy people across ages. Researchers report isolating at least 6.5 million PBMCs per sample. This clonotype was observed a handful of times. V gave up 8 bases and J gave up 6 bases, with 4 bases separating them. The CDR3 consists of 9 residues. Germline V gene sequence: CDR1 MNHNS, CDR2 SASEGT. The use of a sample-barcoded 5' primer and a J-beta primer mix characterized a second PCR of about 6 to 12 cycles. TCRdb reprocessed the 5' RACE reads with MiXCR, giving one entry per CDR3 protein. In the table there are hundreds of thousands of distinct CDR3 sequences, 56% of which are singletons.

The sequenced material came from blood. This receptor was obtained from a middle-aged man in good health. The chain recombines TRBV6-1 with TRBJ1-2; D gene unclear. The CDR3 nucleotides read TGTGCCAGCCAGAATGGCTACACCTTC. It codes for CASQNGYTF.